The 29 T cell receptor beta chains listed next were all sequenced from one sample in a study of cytomegalovirus exposure and HLA in healthy donors (dated by TCRdb to about 2017). Libraries were prepared through the immunoSEQ multiplex PCR assay. For the multiplex PCR, a mixture combining 60 forward primers for TCR Vbeta segments and 13 reverse primers for TCR Jbeta segments was used. Not all clones reach the TCRdb copy of this immuneACCESS table, which keeps in-frame sequences only. Checked studies attribute under half of the gap to unresolved V genes and leave the rest unexplained. The sample table contains roughly 190,000 clones; only one count was recorded for 85% to 90% of them. The ten largest clones take up 1.3% of the sample. The sample taken for sequencing was PBMCs. These receptors were obtained from a young man in good health and CMV-seronegative.

J is TRBJ1-3 and V is TRBV7-9, with no clear D. Trimming left V 1 base short and J 0 bases short, with 10 bases between. Germline CDR1 SEHNR, CDR2 FQNEAQ (reference sequence). The CDR3 has 16 residues. The CDR3 region has the DNA TGTGCCAGCAGCTTAGTGTCGGAGAACTCTGGAAACACCATATATTTT. This gives the protein CASSLVSENSGNTIYF.

The chain carries TRBV4-2 and TRBJ2-3; 11 positions match TRBD2. CDR1 is LGHNA, CDR2 YNFKEQ, per germline. Trimming took 7 bases from V and 2 from J; bases not matched to a gene: 8. This CDR3 comprises 16 residues. The chain's CDR3 is CASKPGTSGFTDTQYF. CDR3 bases: TGTGCCAGCAAACCCGGGACTAGCGGATTCACAGATACGCAGTATTTT.

This clone was seen once. The chain links TRBV7-9 to TRBJ2-4; 10 bases are shared with TRBD1. CDR1 and CDR2 from the germline V gene are SEHNR and FQNEAQ (reference sequence). The CDR3 has 17 amino acids. V was clipped by 2 bases and J by 7 bases; unmatched bases: 11. Written as DNA, the CDR3 is TGTGCCAGCAGCTTAATAGGCGGACAGGGGGGGTGGAACATTCAGTACTTC. This translates into CASSLIGGQGGWNIQYF. Using reference TRBV7-9 and TRBJ2-4 for the parts outside the CDR3, the full variable domain is DTGVSQNPRHKITKRGQNVTFRCDPISEHNRLYWYRQTLGQGPEFLTYFQNEAQLEKSRLLSDRFSAERPKGSFSTLEIQRTEQGDSAMYLCASSLIGGQGGWNIQYFGAGTRLSVL.

The chain is built from TRBV28 and TRBJ2-5, with no clear D. TRBJ2-7 explains the end of the DNA better; the J call may be wrong. The CDR3 contains 13 residues. Germline values: CDR1 MDHEN, CDR2 SYDVKM. CDR3 sequence: CASNRQQAYEQYF. In DNA form, the CDR3 reads TGTGCCAGCAATCGCCAGCAGGCCTACGAGCAGTACTTC.

The J gene is TRBJ2-3, the V gene TRBV9; 7 positions match TRBD1. The germline V gene encodes CDR1 SGDLS and CDR2 YYNGEE. CDR3 length: 16 residues. The trim removed 0 bases at V and 4 bases at J, leaving 8 bases unmatched. The CDR3 DNA sequence: TGTGCCAGCAGCGTAGCTAGAGGGGGCCAAGCAGATACGCAGTATTTT. Protein sequence: CASSVARGGQADTQYF.

The chain carries TRBV29-1 and TRBJ2-3; 9 positions match TRBD2. The CDR3 consists of 14 residues. Germline V gene sequence: CDR1 SQVTM, CDR2 ANQGSEA. V shed 3 bases, J shed 6 bases, and the junction held 7 bases outside the gene matches. This chain's CDR3 is CSVDDRGGADTQYF. CDR3 coding DNA: TGCAGCGTTGACGACCGCGGGGGGGCCGATACGCAGTATTTT.

V gene TRBV30 combines with J gene TRBJ2-3; weak D call: TRBD2 (5 bases). Germline lookup yields CDR1 GTSNPN and CDR2 SVGIG (reference sequence). This CDR3 contains 13 residues. Trimming removed 8 bases at V and 6 bases at J, with 18 bases between. CDR3 protein: CAVTRRFGDTQYF. DNA for the CDR3: TGTGCCGTAACTAGGCGTTTTGGGGATACGCAGTATTTT.

The chain recombines TRBV2 with TRBJ2-7; maybe TRBD1 (6 bases). The CDR3 extends over 13 amino acids. V lost 4 bases, J lost 2 bases, and 9 bases lay in between. Germline V lookup: CDR1 SNHLY, CDR2 FYNNEI. The CDR3 nucleotides read TGTGCCAGCAGTGGACAGGTTCCCTACGAGCAGTACTTC. It yields the protein CASSGQVPYEQYF.

The chain is built from TRBV19 and TRBJ2-1; 10 bases fit TRBD1. Trimming took 7 bases from V and 8 from J; bases not matched to a gene: 5. CDR1 and CDR2 (germline): LNHDA, SQIVND (reference sequence). CDR3 length: 13 residues. This CDR3 is CASNGTGAHEQFF. The DNA for the CDR3 is TGTGCCAGTAATGGGACAGGGGCACATGAGCAGTTCTTC.

CDR3 sequence: CASSRGQGRNEQFF. CDR3 DNA sequence: TGTGCCAGCAGCCGCGGACAGGGAAGGAATGAGCAGTTCTTC. The chain employs TRBV7-2 and TRBJ2-1, with 8 bases identical to TRBD1. Trimming at V came to 5 bases and at J to 7 bases, leaving 7 bases not matched to a gene. Germline CDR1 SGHTA, CDR2 FQGNSA. The CDR3 has 14 amino acids.

The table lists this clone with a count of one. This sequence joins TRBV5-4 and TRBJ2-5, with D maybe TRBD2 (7 bases). Trimming left V 5 bases short and J 3 bases short, with 17 bases between. The CDR3 has 15 residues. CDR1 is SGHNT, CDR2 YYREEE, per germline (reference sequence). CDR3: CASSQIGGAEETQYF. CDR3 coding DNA: TGTGCCAGCAGTCAAATAGGGGGGGCCGAAGAGACCCAGTACTTC.

The rearrangement joins TRBV19 to TRBJ2-3, with TRBD1 matching over 12 bases. The CDR3 loop spans 15 amino acids. Germline V CDR1 and CDR2: LNHDA, SQIVND (reference sequence). V lost 5 bases and J lost 1; bases outside the gene matches: 1. The CDR3 bases are TGTGCCAGTAGTGGGGACAGGGGGCGCACAGATACGCAGTATTTT. The encoded protein is CASSGDRGRTDTQYF.

The V call is TRBV28, the J call TRBJ2-7, with 8 bases lining up with TRBD2. Germline CDR1 MDHEN, CDR2 SYDVKM. This CDR3 contains 12 residues. Germline trimming cut 11 bases from V and 6 bases from J; bases unmatched to any gene: 9. CDR3 region: CAAKRGNSEQYF. As DNA, the CDR3 is TGTGCCGCCAAGCGGGGGAACAGCGAGCAGTACTTC.

Only a few counts were recorded for this clone. V is TRBV30 and J is TRBJ1-1; D possibly corresponds to TRBD1 (6 bases). V shed 2 bases and J shed 6 bases, with 13 bases lying between them. Germline loops: CDR1 GTSNPN, CDR2 SVGIG (reference sequence). This CDR3 comprises 13 residues. This CDR3 is CAWSWGGEPEAFF. CDR3 nucleotides: TGTGCCTGGAGTTGGGGGGGCGAACCTGAAGCTTTCTTT.

The gene calls are TRBV2 and TRBJ2-5; a weak D match, TRBD1 (6 bases). The germline V gene has CDR1 SNHLY and CDR2 FYNNEI. The CDR3 runs 13 residues. Trimming cost V 11 bases and J 3 bases, with 16 bases left between them. The CDR3 DNA sequence: TGTGCCTCCCAACGACAGGTTAAAGAGACCCAGTACTTC. Its translation is CASQRQVKETQYF.

The V call is TRBV2, the J call TRBJ2-3, with D possibly matching TRBD2 (5 bases). This CDR3 has 14 amino acids. Trimming took 4 bases from V and 3 from J, leaving 11 bases between them. Germline values: CDR1 SNHLY, CDR2 FYNNEI. The CDR3 DNA reads as TGTGCCAGCAGTGGTAATCGGGGAACAGATACGCAGTATTTT. Its translation: CASSGNRGTDTQYF. Looking up the rest from reference TRBV2 and TRBJ2-3 gives the full variable domain: EPEVTQTPSHQVTQMGQEVILRCVPISNHLYFYWYRQILGQKVEFLVSFYNNEISEKSEIFDDQFSVERPDGSNFTLKIRSTKLEDSAMYFCASSGNRGTDTQYFGPGTRLTVL.

The chain has TRBV5-4 and TRBJ2-1; 12 bases align to TRBD2. The CDR3 has 15 residues. The germline CDR1 and CDR2 sequences are SGHNT and YYREEE (reference sequence). J was trimmed by 4 bases and V by 6 bases; bases with no gene match: 5. CDR3 protein: CASTGLAGRYNEQFF. The CDR3 DNA sequence: TGTGCCAGCACCGGACTAGCGGGGAGATACAATGAGCAGTTCTTC.

The gene calls are TRBV15 and TRBJ1-2; 7 bases line up with TRBD1. From germline, CDR1 is LNHNV and CDR2 YYDKDF (reference sequence). J was trimmed by 5 bases and V by 5 bases; bases with no gene match: 5. The CDR3 has 13 residues. CDR3 coding DNA: TGTGCCACCAGCGAATCAGGGGGTTATGGCTACACCTTC. Translated: CATSESGGYGYTF. The variable domain in full, with the rest retrieved from reference TRBV15 and TRBJ1-2, is DAMVIQNPRYQVTQFGKPVTLSCSQTLNHNVMYWYQQKSSQAPKLLFHYYDKDFNNEADTPDNFQSRRPNTSFCFLDIRSPGLGDTAMYLCATSESGGYGYTFGSGTRLTVV.

The chain is built from TRBV6-5 and TRBJ1-6; D gene ambiguous. Germline V gene lookup returns CDR1 MNHEY and CDR2 SVGAGI. This CDR3 is built from 15 residues. V shed 3 bases and J shed 3 bases, with 9 bases lying between them. This CDR3 reads CASSYEAYYNSPLHF. The CDR3 nucleotides read TGTGCCAGCAGTTATGAGGCCTACTATAATTCACCCCTCCACTTT.

V is TRBV7-9 and J is TRBJ2-7, with D possibly matching TRBD1 (5 bases). Trimming shortened V by 2 bases and J by 3 bases, and 17 bases separated the two germline ends. CDR3 length: 16 amino acids. The germline gives CDR1 SEHNR, CDR2 FQNEAQ (reference sequence). Here the CDR3 DNA reads TGTGCCAGCAGCTTAAGTCTTCCAGGGCCGAGCTACGAGCAGTACTTC. The encoded protein is CASSLSLPGPSYEQYF.

V usage is TRBV27 and J usage is TRBJ2-1, with D perhaps TRBD2 (5 bases). The CDR3 contains 14 residues. Trimming took 2 bases from V and 14 from J, leaving 19 bases between them. CDR1 and CDR2 from the germline V gene are MNHEY and SMNVEV (reference sequence). CDR3 region: CASSLRPFGNREFF. CDR3 DNA: TGTGCCAGCAGTTTACGACCTTTCGGGAATCGGGAGTTCTTC.

V usage is TRBV7-2 and J usage is TRBJ1-5; D remains unclear. This CDR3 region has 14 residues. Deletions cut 4 bases from V and 5 bases from J, with 12 bases between. Germline lookup yields CDR1 SGHTA and CDR2 FQGNSA. The CDR3 DNA reads as TGTGCCAGCAGCTCCGGGGTGGATGATCAGCCCCAGCATTTT. Translated, it gives CASSSGVDDQPQHF.

The chain uses TRBV19 and TRBJ1-4; D gene uncertain. The CDR3 has 16 amino acids. V dropped 1 base and J dropped 6 bases, with 15 bases sitting between them. CDR1 and CDR2 from the germline V gene are LNHDA and SQIVND (reference sequence). The CDR3 sequence: CASSIGGSSLHEKLFF. CDR3 DNA sequence: TGTGCCAGTAGTATAGGAGGGAGCTCGCTCCATGAAAAACTGTTTTTT.

The sample holds a few counts of this clone. The chain is built from TRBV7-9 and TRBJ1-5; the D is unclear. The V gene lost 1 base and the J gene lost 0 bases, with 16 bases spanning the gap. There are 18 residues in the CDR3. The germline gives CDR1 SEHNR, CDR2 FQNEAQ (reference sequence). The CDR3 DNA follows: TGTGCCAGCAGCTTAGAAAGAACAGTCGAGAATAGCAATCAGCCCCAGCATTTT. Amino acid sequence: CASSLERTVENSNQPQHF. The full variable domain, with the rest looked up from reference TRBV7-9 and TRBJ1-5, is DTGVSQNPRHKITKRGQNVTFRCDPISEHNRLYWYRQTLGQGPEFLTYFQNEAQLEKSRLLSDRFSAERPKGSFSTLEIQRTEQGDSAMYLCASSLERTVENSNQPQHFGDGTRLSIL.

The gene calls are TRBV29-1 and TRBJ2-7; TRBD1 matches at 7 bases. V shed 6 bases, J shed 4 bases, and the junction held 9 bases outside the gene matches. The CDR3 runs to 13 residues. Germline V gene sequence: CDR1 SQVTM, CDR2 ANQGSEA. CDR3 sequence (DNA): TGCAGCGTGAATCCGGGACAGACTTACGAGCAGTACTTC. Residues: CSVNPGQTYEQYF.

The chain links TRBV15 to TRBJ2-5; TRBD2 might be the D (6 bases). The CDR3 has 14 residues. V was cut by 2 bases and J by 5 bases, with 12 bases left in between. Germline CDR1 reads LNHNV; CDR2 reads YYDKDF (reference sequence). The CDR3 here is CATSRRDSRETQYF. DNA for the CDR3: TGTGCCACCAGCAGACGGGACTCCCGGGAGACCCAGTACTTC.

The rearrangement uses TRBV6-5 and TRBJ1-2, with D uncertain. The CDR3 length is 11 residues. CDR1 is MNHEY, CDR2 SVGAGI, per germline. V was trimmed by 8 bases and J by 3 bases, leaving 7 bases between them. Written as DNA, the CDR3 is TGTGCCAGCGAGGATTACTATGGCTACACCTTC. Translating it yields CASEDYYGYTF.

V usage is TRBV18 and J usage is TRBJ1-5; D unclear. Trimming took off 3 bases at V and 2 bases at J, with 20 bases between the two ends. The length of the CDR3 is 18 residues. Germline CDR1 is KGHSH and CDR2 is LQKENI. DNA of the CDR3: TGTGCCAGCTCACCGGGAACCGTCGGGAGAAAAGGCAATCAGCCCCAGCATTTT. Its protein product is CASSPGTVGRKGNQPQHF.

The chain uses TRBV25-1 and TRBJ2-7; no definite D call. Trimming shortened V by 4 bases and J by 9 bases, and 13 bases separated the two germline ends. The CDR3 spans 12 residues. CDR1 is MGHDK and CDR2 is SYGVNS in the germline V gene. Here the CDR3 DNA reads TGTGCCAGCAGTGGATACCGACAAGCGCAGTACTTC. Encoded protein: CASSGYRQAQYF.